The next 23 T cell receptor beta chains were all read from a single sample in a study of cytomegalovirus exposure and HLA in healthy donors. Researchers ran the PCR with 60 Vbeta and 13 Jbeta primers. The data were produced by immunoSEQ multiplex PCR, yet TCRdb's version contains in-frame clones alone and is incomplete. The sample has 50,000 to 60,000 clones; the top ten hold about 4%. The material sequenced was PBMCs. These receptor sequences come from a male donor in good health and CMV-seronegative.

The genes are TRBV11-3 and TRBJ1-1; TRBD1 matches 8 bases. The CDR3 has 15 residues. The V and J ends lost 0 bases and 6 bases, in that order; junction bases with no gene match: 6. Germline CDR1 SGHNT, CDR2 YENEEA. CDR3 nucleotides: TGTGCCAGCAGCTTAGACGGGCAGGGGGCTTCTGAAGCTTTCTTT. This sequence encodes CASSLDGQGASEAFF.

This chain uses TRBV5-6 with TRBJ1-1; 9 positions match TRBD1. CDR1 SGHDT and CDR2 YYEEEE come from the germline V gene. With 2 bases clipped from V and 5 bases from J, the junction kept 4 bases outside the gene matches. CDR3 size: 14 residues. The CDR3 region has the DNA TGTGCCAGCAGCTTCCGGGACAGGGCTACTGAAGCTTTCTTT. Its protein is CASSFRDRATEAFF.

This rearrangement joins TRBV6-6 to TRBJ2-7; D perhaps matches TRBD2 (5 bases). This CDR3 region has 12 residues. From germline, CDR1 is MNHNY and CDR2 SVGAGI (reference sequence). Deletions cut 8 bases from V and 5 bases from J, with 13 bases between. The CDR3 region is CASALVLHEQYF. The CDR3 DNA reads TGTGCCAGCGCACTAGTTCTCCACGAGCAGTACTTC.

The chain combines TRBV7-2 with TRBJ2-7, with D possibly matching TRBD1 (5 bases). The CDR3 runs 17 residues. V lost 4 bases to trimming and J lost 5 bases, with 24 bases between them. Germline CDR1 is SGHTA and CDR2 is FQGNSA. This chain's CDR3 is CASSYSPLGQGKDEQYF. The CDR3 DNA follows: TGTGCCAGCAGCTATTCTCCCCTGGGGCAGGGAAAGGACGAGCAGTACTTC.

The CDR3 sequence: CASRFFPGETQYF. DNA for the CDR3: TGTGCCAGCAGATTTTTCCCCGGGGAGACCCAGTACTTC. V and J are TRBV7-9 and TRBJ2-5; D call uncertain. The V gene lost 6 bases and the J gene lost 5 bases, with 13 bases spanning the gap. The CDR3 has 13 residues. Germline lookup yields CDR1 SEHNR and CDR2 FQNEAQ (reference sequence).

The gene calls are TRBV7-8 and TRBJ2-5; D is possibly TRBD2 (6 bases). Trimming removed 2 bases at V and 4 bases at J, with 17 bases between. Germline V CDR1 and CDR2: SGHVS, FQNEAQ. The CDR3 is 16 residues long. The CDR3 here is CASSLTGSQGGETQYF. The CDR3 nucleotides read TGTGCCAGCAGCTTAACAGGAAGCCAGGGAGGAGAGACCCAGTACTTC.

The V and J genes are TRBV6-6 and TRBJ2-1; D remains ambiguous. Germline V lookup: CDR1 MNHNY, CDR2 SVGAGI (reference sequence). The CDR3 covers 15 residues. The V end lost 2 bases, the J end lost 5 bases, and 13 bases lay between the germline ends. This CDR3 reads CASSYEVRADNEQFF. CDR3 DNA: TGTGCCAGCAGTTACGAGGTGCGCGCCGACAATGAGCAGTTCTTC.

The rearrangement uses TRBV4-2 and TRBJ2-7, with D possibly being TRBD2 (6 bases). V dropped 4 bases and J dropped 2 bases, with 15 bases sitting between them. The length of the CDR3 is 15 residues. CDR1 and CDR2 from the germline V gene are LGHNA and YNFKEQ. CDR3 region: CASSREGGVTYEQYF. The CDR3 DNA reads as TGTGCCAGCAGCCGCGAGGGAGGAGTTACCTACGAGCAGTACTTC.

CDR3 sequence (DNA): TGTGCCAGCCGTCGGGGCGAGCAGTACTTC. It translates to CASRRGEQYF. The V gene is TRBV28, the J gene TRBJ2-7; maybe TRBD2 (5 bases). The ends were cut back, 8 bases at V and 6 bases at J, with 8 bases in the middle. The CDR3 is 10 amino acids. The germline V gene has CDR1 MDHEN and CDR2 SYDVKM.

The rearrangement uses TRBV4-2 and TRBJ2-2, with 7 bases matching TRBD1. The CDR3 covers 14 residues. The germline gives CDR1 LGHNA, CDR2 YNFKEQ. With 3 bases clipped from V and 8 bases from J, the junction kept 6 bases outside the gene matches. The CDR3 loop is CASSHPTGAGELFF. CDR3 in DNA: TGTGCCAGCAGCCACCCCACAGGGGCAGGGGAGCTGTTTTTT.

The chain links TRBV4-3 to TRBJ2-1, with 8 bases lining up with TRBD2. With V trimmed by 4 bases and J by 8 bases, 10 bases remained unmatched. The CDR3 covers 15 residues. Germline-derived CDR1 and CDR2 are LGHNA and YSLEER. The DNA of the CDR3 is TGCGCCAGCAGCCGGAACCGGGCGGGAGGACATGAGCAGTTCTTC. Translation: CASSRNRAGGHEQFF.

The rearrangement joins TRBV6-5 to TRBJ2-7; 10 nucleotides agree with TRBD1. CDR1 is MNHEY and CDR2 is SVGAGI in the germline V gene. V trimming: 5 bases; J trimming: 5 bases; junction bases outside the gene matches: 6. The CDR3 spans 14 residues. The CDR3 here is CASSAGTGVNEQYF. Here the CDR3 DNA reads TGTGCCAGCAGTGCCGGGACAGGGGTCAACGAGCAGTACTTC.

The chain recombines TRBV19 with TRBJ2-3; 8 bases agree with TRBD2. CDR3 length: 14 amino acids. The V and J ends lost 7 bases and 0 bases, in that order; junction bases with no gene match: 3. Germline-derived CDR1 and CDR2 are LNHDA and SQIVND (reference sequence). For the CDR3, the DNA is TGTGCCAGTACCCCTAGCGGGAGCACAGATACGCAGTATTTT. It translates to CASTPSGSTDTQYF. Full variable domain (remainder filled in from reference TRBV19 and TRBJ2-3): DGGITQSPKYLFRKEGQNVTLSCEQNLNHDAMYWYRQDPGQGLRLIYYSQIVNDFQKGDIAEGYSVSREKKESFPLTVTSAQKNPTAFYLCASTPSGSTDTQYFGPGTRLTVL.

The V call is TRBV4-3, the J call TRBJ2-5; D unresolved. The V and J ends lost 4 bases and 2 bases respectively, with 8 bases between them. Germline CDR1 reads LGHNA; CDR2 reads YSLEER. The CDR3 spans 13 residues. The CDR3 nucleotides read TGCGCCAGCAGCCGAGACTCTCAAGAGACCCAGTACTTC. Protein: CASSRDSQETQYF.

The CDR3 DNA follows: TGTGCCAGCAGTCCGCAGGAAAGGGGGAACACTGAAGCTTTCTTT. It translates to CASSPQERGNTEAFF. The genes are TRBV28 and TRBJ1-1; a weak D match, TRBD1 (5 bases). There are 15 residues in the CDR3. Trimming removed 5 bases at V and 1 base at J, with 14 bases between. Germline V gene lookup returns CDR1 MDHEN and CDR2 SYDVKM.

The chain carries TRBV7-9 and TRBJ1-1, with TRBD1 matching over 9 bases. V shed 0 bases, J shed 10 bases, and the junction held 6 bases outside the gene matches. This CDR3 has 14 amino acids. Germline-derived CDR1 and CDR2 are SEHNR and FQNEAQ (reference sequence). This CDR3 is CASSLANGGQGAFF. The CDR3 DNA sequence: TGTGCCAGCAGCTTAGCGAACGGGGGACAGGGAGCTTTCTTT. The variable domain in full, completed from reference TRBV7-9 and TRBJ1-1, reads DTGVSQNPRHKITKRGQNVTFRCDPISEHNRLYWYRQTLGQGPEFLTYFQNEAQLEKSRLLSDRFSAERPKGSFSTLEIQRTEQGDSAMYLCASSLANGGQGAFFGQGTRLTVV.

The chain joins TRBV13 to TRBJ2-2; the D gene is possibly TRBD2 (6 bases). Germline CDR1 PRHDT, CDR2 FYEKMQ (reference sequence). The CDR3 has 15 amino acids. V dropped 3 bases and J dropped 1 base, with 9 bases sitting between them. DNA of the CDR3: TGTGCCAGCAGCTTGAGGGGAGGGAACACCGGGGAGCTGTTTTTT. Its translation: CASSLRGGNTGELFF.

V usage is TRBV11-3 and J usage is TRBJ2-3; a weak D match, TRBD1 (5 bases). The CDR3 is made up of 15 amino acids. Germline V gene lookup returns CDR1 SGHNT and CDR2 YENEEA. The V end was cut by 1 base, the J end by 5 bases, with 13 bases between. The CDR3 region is CASSLGAGLGDTQYF. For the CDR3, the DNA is TGTGCCAGCAGCTTAGGTGCAGGGTTGGGAGATACGCAGTATTTT.

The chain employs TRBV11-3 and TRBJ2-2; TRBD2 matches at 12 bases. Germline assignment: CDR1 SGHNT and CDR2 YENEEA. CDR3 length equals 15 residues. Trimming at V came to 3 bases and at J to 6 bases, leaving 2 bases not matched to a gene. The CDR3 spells CASSLTSGGPGELFF. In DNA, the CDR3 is TGTGCCAGCAGCTTGACTAGCGGGGGACCCGGGGAGCTGTTTTTT.

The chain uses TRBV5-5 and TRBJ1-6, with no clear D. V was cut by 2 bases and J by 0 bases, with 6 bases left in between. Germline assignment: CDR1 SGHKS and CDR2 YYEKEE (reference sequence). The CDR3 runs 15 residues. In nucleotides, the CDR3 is TGTGCCAGCAGCTTACAGACCTCCTATAATTCACCCCTCCACTTT. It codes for CASSLQTSYNSPLHF.

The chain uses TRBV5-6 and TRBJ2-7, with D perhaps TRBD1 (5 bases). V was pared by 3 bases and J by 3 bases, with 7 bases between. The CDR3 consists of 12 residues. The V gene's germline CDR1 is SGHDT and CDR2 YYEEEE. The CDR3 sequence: CASSWQGYEQYF. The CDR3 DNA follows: TGTGCCAGCAGCTGGCAGGGCTACGAGCAGTACTTC.

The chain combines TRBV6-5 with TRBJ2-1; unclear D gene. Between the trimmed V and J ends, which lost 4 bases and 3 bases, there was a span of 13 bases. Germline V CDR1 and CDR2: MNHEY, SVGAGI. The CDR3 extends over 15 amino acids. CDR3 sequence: CASSSGSPGYNEQFF. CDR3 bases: TGTGCCAGCAGTTCCGGCTCACCAGGCTACAATGAGCAGTTCTTC.

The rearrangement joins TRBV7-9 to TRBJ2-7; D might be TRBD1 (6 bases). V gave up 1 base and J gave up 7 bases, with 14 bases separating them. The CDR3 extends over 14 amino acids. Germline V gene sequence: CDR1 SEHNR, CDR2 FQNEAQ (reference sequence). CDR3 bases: TGTGCCAGCAGCTTAGAGGTACAGGGAGCTGAGCAGTACTTC. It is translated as CASSLEVQGAEQYF.